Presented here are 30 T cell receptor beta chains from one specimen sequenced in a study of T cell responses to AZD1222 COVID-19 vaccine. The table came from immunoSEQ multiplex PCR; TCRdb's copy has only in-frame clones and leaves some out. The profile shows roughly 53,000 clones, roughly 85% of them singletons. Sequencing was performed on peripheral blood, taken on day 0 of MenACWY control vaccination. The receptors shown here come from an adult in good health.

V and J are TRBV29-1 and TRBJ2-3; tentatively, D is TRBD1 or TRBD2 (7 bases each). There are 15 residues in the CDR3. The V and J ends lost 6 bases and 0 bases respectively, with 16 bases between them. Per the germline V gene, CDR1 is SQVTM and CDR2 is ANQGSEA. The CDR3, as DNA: TGCAGCGTCGCCAGGGGGGGGGCTAGCACAGATACGCAGTATTTT. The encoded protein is CSVARGGASTDTQYF.

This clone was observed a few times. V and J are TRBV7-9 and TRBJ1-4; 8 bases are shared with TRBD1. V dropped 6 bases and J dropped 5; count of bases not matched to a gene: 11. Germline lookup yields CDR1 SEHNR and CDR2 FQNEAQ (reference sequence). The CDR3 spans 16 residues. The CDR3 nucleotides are TGTGCCAGCAGTTCCCAGTCGAGGGACAGGAATGAAAAACTGTTTTTT. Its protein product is CASSSQSRDRNEKLFF.

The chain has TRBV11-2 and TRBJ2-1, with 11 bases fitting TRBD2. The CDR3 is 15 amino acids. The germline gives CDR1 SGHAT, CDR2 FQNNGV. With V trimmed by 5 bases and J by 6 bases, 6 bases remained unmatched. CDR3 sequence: CASSQTSGSLNEQFF. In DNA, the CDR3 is TGTGCCAGCAGCCAAACTAGCGGGAGCCTCAATGAGCAGTTCTTC.

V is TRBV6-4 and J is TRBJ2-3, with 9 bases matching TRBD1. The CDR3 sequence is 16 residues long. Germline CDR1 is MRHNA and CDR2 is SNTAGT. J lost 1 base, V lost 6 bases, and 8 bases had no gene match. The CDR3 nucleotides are TGTGCCAGCAGCCATACGACAGGGGGAGGCACAGATACGCAGTATTTT. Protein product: CASSHTTGGGTDTQYF.

CDR3 amino acids: CASRPRTDNQPQHF. CDR3 sequence (DNA): TGTGCCAGCAGGCCGCGGACAGACAATCAGCCCCAGCATTTT. The rearrangement uses TRBV6-5 and TRBJ1-5, with a possible D match to TRBD1 (6 bases). Trimming shortened V by 6 bases and J by 3 bases, and 12 bases separated the two germline ends. The germline CDR1 and CDR2 sequences are MNHEY and SVGAGI. The CDR3 has 14 residues.

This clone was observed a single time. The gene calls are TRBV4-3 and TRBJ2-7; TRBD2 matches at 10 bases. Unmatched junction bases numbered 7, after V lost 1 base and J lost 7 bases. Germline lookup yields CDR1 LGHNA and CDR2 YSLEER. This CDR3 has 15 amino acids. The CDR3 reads CASSQVLAGVKEQYF. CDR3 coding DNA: TGCGCCAGCAGCCAAGTCCTAGCGGGAGTTAAAGAGCAGTACTTC.

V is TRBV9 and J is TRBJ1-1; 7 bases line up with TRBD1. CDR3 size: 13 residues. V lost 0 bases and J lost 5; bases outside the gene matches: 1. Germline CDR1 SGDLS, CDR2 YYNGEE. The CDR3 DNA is TGTGCCAGCAGCGTAGAGGGGGCGACTGAAGCTTTCTTT. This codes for CASSVEGATEAFF.

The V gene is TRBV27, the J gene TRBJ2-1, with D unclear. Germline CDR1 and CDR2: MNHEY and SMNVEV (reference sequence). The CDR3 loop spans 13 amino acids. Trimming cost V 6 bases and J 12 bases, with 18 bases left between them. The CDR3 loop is CASSLSDSKPQFF. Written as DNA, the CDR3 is TGTGCCAGCAGCCTAAGCGACTCTAAGCCGCAGTTCTTC.

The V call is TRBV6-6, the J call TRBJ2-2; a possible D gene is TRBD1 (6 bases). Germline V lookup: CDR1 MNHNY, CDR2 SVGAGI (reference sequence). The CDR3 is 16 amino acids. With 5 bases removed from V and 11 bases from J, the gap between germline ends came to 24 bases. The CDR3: CASSRQEKTRRGELFF. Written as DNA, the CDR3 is TGTGCCAGCAGTCGACAGGAAAAAACAAGGAGAGGAGAGCTGTTTTTT.

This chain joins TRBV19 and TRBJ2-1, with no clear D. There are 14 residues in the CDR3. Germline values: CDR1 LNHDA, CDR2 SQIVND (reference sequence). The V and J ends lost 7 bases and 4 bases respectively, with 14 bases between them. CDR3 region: CASTLRASYNEQFF. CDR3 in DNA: TGTGCCAGTACCCTACGGGCCTCATACAATGAGCAGTTCTTC.

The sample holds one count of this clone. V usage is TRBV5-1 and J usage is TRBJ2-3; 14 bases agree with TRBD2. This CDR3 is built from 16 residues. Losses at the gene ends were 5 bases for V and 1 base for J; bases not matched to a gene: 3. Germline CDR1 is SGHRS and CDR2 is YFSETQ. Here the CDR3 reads CASRKGLAGGTDTQYF. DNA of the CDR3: TGCGCCAGCAGAAAGGGACTAGCGGGGGGCACAGATACGCAGTATTTT.

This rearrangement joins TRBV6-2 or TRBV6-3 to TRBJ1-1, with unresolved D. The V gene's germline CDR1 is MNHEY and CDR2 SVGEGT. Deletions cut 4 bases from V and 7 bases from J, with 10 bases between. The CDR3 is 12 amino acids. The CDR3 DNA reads TGTGCCAGCAGTTTCCTACAGAATGAAGCTTTCTTT. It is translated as CASSFLQNEAFF.

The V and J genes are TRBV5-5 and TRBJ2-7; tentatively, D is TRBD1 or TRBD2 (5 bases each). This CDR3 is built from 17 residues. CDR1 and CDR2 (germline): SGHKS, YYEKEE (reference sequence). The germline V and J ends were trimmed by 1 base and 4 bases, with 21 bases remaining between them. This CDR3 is CASSLTGARTSRYEQYF. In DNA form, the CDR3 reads TGTGCCAGCAGCTTGACCGGGGCGAGGACCTCGCGTTACGAGCAGTACTTC. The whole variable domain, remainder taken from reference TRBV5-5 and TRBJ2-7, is DAGVTQSPTHLIKTRGQQVTLRCSPISGHKSVSWYQQVLGQGPQFIFQYYEKEERGRGNFPDRFSARQFPNYSSELNVNALLLGDSALYLCASSLTGARTSRYEQYFGPGTRLTVT.

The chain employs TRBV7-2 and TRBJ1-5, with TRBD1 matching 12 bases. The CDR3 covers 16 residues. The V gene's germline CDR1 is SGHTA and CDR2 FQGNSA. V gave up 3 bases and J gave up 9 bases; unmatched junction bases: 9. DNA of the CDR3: TGTGCCAGCAGCTTCGGGACAGGGGGCGGCCCGACGCCCCAGCATTTT. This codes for CASSFGTGGGPTPQHF.

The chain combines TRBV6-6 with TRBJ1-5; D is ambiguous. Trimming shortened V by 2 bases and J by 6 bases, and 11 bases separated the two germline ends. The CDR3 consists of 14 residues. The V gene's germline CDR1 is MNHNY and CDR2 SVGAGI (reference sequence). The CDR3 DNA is TGTGCCAGCAGTTACCGGGAAGGAGTTCAGCCCCAGCATTTT. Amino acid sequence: CASSYREGVQPQHF.

CDR3 in amino acids: CASSLGAGNYEQYF. CDR3 nucleotide sequence: TGTGCCAGCAGTTTAGGAGCGGGGAACTACGAGCAGTACTTC. The chain is built from TRBV27 and TRBJ2-7; 7 nucleotides agree with TRBD2. This CDR3 contains 14 residues. The J segment lost 3 bases and the V segment lost 2 bases, leaving 4 bases of the junction unmatched. Germline V gene sequence: CDR1 MNHEY, CDR2 SMNVEV (reference sequence).

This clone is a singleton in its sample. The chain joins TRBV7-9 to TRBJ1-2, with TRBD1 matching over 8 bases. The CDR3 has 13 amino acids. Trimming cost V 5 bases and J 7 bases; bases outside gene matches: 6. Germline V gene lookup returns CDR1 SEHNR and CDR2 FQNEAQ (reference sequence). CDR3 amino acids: CASSRTGTGGYTF. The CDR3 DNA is TGTGCCAGCAGCAGGACCGGGACAGGTGGCTACACCTTC.

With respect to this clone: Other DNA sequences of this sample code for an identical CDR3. In nucleotides, the CDR3 is TGTGCCAGCAGCCTGAACACCGGGGAGCTGTTTTTT. It specifies CASSLNTGELFF. V usage is TRBV7-9 and J usage is TRBJ2-2; D uncertain. V gave up 5 bases and J gave up 1 base, with 2 bases separating them. Per germline, CDR1 SEHNR and CDR2 FQNEAQ (reference sequence). The CDR3 runs to 12 residues.

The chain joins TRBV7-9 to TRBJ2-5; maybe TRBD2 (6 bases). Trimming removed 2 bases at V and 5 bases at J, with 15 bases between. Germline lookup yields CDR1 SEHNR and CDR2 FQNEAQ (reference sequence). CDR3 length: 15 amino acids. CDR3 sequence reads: CASSLKGTWGETQYF. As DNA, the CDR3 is TGTGCCAGCAGCTTAAAAGGGACTTGGGGGGAGACCCAGTACTTC.

Here the CDR3 DNA reads TGTGCCACCAGTGAGAAGACAGGGCCAGGAGATACGCAGTATTTT. Translating gives CATSEKTGPGDTQYF. The genes are TRBV24-1 and TRBJ2-3; 7 bases agree with TRBD1. Germline V gene data show CDR1 as KGHDR and CDR2 as SFDVKD. V lost 4 bases to trimming and J lost 5 bases; unmatched junction nucleotides: 8. This CDR3 comprises 15 residues.

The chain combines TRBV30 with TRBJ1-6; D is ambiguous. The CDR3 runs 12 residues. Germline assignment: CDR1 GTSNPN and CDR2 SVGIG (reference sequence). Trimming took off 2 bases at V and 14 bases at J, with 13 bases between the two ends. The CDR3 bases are TGTGCCTGGAGTTCCTTACTCGCCTCCCTCCACTTT. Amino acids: CAWSSLLASLHF.

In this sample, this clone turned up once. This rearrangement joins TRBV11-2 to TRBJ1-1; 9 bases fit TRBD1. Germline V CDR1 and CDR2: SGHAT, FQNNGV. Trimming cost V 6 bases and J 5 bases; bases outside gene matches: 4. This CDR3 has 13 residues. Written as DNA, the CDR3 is TGTGCCAGCAGGCAACAGGGGGCTACTGAAGCTTTCTTT. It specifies CASRQQGATEAFF.

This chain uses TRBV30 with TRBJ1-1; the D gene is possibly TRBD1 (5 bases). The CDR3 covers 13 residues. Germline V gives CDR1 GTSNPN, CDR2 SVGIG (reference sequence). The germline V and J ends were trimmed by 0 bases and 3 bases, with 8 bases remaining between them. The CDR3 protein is CAWSVQGDTEAFF. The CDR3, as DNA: TGTGCCTGGAGTGTACAAGGGGACACTGAAGCTTTCTTT.

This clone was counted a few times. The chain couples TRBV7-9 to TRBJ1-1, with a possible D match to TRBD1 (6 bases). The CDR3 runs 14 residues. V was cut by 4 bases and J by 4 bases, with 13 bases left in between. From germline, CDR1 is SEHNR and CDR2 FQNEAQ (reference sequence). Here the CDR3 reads CASSSRDTRTEAFF. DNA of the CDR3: TGTGCCAGCAGCTCCCGGGACACCCGCACTGAAGCTTTCTTT.

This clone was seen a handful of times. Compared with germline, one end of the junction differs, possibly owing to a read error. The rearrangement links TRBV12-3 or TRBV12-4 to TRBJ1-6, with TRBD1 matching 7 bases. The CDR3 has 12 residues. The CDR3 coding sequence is TGTGCCAGCACCTTCGGACAGGACTCCCCCTACTTT. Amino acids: CASTFGQDSPYF.

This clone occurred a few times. In DNA, the CDR3 is TGTGCCAGCAGTTCGGTTTACGGGGGGCGAGGTGGCACTGAAGCTTTCTTT. This encodes CASSSVYGGRGGTEAFF. The rearrangement joins TRBV6-2 or TRBV6-3 to TRBJ1-1; a possible D gene is TRBD1 (6 bases). With 4 bases removed from V and 4 bases from J, the gap between germline ends came to 22 bases. The CDR3 is 17 residues long. Per germline, CDR1 MNHEY and CDR2 SVGEGT.

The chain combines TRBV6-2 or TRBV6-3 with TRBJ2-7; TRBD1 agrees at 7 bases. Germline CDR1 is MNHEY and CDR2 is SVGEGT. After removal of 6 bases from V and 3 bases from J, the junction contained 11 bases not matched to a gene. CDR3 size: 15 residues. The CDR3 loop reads CASSLGPDRVYEQYF. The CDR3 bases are TGTGCCAGCAGCCTCGGTCCCGACAGGGTCTACGAGCAGTACTTC.

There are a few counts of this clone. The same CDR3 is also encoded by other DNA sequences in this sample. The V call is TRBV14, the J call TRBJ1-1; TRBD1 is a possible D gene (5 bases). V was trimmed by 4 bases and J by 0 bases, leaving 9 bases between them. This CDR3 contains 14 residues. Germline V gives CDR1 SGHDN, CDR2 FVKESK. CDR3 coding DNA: TGTGCCAGCAGCCGGTCAGGGATGAACACTGAAGCTTTCTTT. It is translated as CASSRSGMNTEAFF.

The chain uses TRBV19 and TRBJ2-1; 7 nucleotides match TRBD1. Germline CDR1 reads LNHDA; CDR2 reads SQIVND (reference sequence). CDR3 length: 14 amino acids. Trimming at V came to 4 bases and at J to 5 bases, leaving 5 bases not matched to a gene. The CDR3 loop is CASSRWDSNNEQFF. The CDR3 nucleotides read TGTGCCAGTAGTAGGTGGGACAGTAACAATGAGCAGTTCTTC.

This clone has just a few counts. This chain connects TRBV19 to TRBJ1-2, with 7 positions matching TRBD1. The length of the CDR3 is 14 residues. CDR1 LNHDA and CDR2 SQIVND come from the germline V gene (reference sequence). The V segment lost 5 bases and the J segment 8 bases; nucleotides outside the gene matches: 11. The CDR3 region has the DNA TGTGCCAGTAGTCGCGACAGGGCTGACAGGGGCTACACCTTC. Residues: CASSRDRADRGYTF.